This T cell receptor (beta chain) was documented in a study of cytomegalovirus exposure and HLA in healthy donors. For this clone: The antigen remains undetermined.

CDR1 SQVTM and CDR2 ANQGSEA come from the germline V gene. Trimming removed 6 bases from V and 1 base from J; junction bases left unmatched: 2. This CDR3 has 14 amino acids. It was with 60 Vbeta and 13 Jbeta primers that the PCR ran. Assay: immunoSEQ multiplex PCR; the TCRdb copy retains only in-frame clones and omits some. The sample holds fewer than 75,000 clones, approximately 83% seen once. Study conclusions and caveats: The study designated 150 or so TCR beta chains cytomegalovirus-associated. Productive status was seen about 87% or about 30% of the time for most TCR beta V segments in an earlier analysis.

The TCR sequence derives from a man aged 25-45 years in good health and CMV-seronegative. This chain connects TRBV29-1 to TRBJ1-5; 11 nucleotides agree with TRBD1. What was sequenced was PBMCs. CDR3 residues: CSVGQGASNQPQHF. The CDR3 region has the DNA TGCAGCGTCGGACAGGGGGCGAGCAATCAGCCCCAGCATTTT.